This T cell receptor beta chain was observed in a study of T-cell memory formation after mild COVID-19. General study points: In pre-infection memory, a portion of responding clones appeared, which suggested that cross-reactive memory joined.

There are a few counts of this clonotype. Its antigen is unknown. Germline V gene sequence: CDR1 ENHRY, CDR2 SYGVKD. Trimming cost V 5 bases and J 8 bases, with 15 bases left between them. The CDR3 length is 13 residues. Via MiXCR, TCRdb re-called the 5' RACE reads, giving one row per CDR3 protein. The sample carries about 100,000 distinct CDR3 sequences, about 18% recorded once. The clonotype comes from a man between 18 and 35 years old who had mild COVID-19 (a few samples of this study predate the infection). Cell type and time point are not known. Sequencing used PBMCs or a T cell subset sorted from them (not recorded which). V gene TRBV10-3 combines with J gene TRBJ1-2; D unresolved. The CDR3 sequence: CAISTPPGNGYTF. The CDR3 DNA reads TGTGCCATCAGTACCCCACCGGGGAACGGCTACACCTTC.